This TCR beta chain was sequenced during a study of T cell responses to AZD1222 COVID-19 vaccine. Study-wide points: Only after the peak T cell response were repertoires sampled.

This CDR3 region has 14 residues. V lost 6 bases to trimming and J lost 4 bases; unmatched junction nucleotides: 7. CDR1 is SGHDT and CDR2 is YYEEEE in the germline V gene. This clone has just a few counts. Its antigen is as yet unknown. Libraries were prepared by immunoSEQ multiplex PCR; TCRdb keeps only in-frame clonotypes and omits some of them. This table has more than 30,000 clones, 91% appearing once. Sequences were derived from peripheral blood, sampled on day 0 of AZD1222 vaccination. The rearrangement joins TRBV5-6 to TRBJ1-5; the match to TRBD1 covers 7 bases. The source of this sequence is an adult in good health. The CDR3 reads CASKPGQPNQPQHF. DNA of the CDR3: TGTGCCAGCAAGCCGGGACAGCCGAATCAGCCCCAGCATTTT. The full variable domain, with the rest looked up from reference TRBV5-6 and TRBJ1-5, is DAGVTQSPTHLIKTRGQQVTLRCSPKSGHDTVSWYQQALGQGPQFIFQYYEEEERQRGNFPDRFSGHQFPNYSSELNVNALLLGDSALYLCASKPGQPNQPQHFGDGTRLSIL.